The 14 T cell receptor beta chains reported below all come from one sample, sequenced in a study of T cell responses to AZD1222 COVID-19 vaccine (dated by TCRdb to 2020 to 2022). In light of the paper, this sample's time point label describes: baseline before first vaccination. Library preparation was by the immunoSEQ multiplex PCR assay. What TCRdb holds here is the immuneACCESS table cut down to in-frame rearrangements. Part of the clones is not present; checked against another copy, under half of the missing clones reflect an unresolved V gene, and the others are unexplained. The sample has about 97,000 clones on record, approximately 90% of them singletons. The biggest ten clones account for approximately 7% of the sample. The starting material was peripheral blood, obtained on day 0 of AZD1222 vaccination. The source of these receptors is an adult in good health.

The chain links TRBV10-3 to TRBJ1-1; D gene ambiguous. Trimming stripped 2 bases from V and 3 bases from J, with 7 bases between. The CDR3 covers 13 residues. Germline-derived CDR1 and CDR2 are ENHRY and SYGVKD. The CDR3 sequence: CAISEMGYTEAFF. The CDR3 DNA reads TGTGCCATCAGTGAGATGGGGTACACTGAAGCTTTCTTT.

J is TRBJ1-4 and V is TRBV6-2 or TRBV6-3; D ambiguous. CDR1 is MNHEY and CDR2 is SVGEGT in the germline V gene. The CDR3 consists of 17 residues. The germline V and J ends were trimmed by 2 bases and 2 bases, with 15 bases remaining between them. CDR3 residues: CASSYRSAASTNEKLFF. The DNA of the CDR3 is TGTGCCAGCAGTTACCGGAGTGCGGCTTCTACTAATGAAAAACTGTTTTTT.

The chain has TRBV19 and TRBJ2-7; 8 bases match TRBD1. The CDR3 has 15 amino acids. V lost 3 bases and J lost 7; bases outside the gene matches: 11. Germline CDR1 and CDR2: LNHDA and SQIVND (reference sequence). The CDR3 nucleotides are TGTGCCAGTAGTATGTTCGGGACAGGCTCTAGTGAGCAGTACTTC. Amino acid sequence: CASSMFGTGSSEQYF.

This clone was recorded once. This chain connects TRBV28 to TRBJ2-2; 8 bases line up with TRBD2. Trimming removed 2 bases from V and 0 bases from J; junction bases left unmatched: 2. Per the germline V gene, CDR1 is MDHEN and CDR2 is SYDVKM. The CDR3 is made up of 16 amino acids. This CDR3 reads CASSLAGGTNTGELFF. The CDR3 coding sequence is TGTGCCAGCAGTTTAGCGGGAGGCACGAACACCGGGGAGCTGTTTTTT.

This clone was detected a few times. The V gene is TRBV7-6, the J gene TRBJ2-1; D not certain. Germline loops: CDR1 SGHVS, CDR2 FNYEAQ. The CDR3 sequence is 16 residues long. Between the trimmed V and J ends, which lost 6 bases and 1 base, there was a span of 16 bases. CDR3 sequence (DNA): TGTGCCAGCAGTCTGGGCAGGCGAGGATCCTACAATGAGCAGTTCTTC. It translates to CASSLGRRGSYNEQFF.

The V call is TRBV7-2, the J call TRBJ2-5; 12 nucleotides agree with TRBD1. Trimming took 6 bases from V and 5 from J; bases not matched to a gene: 4. Germline V gives CDR1 SGHTA, CDR2 FQGNSA. The CDR3 sequence is 14 residues long. The DNA of the CDR3 is TGTGCCAGCAGTCCGGGGACAGGGGGCGAGACCCAGTACTTC. Its translation: CASSPGTGGETQYF.

This clone has just one count. The chain combines TRBV6-2 or TRBV6-3 with TRBJ1-2, with D maybe TRBD1 (6 bases). There are 12 residues in the CDR3. Germline CDR1 reads MNHEY; CDR2 reads SVGEGT. Trimming pared 6 bases from V and 5 bases from J, leaving 10 bases between. CDR3 amino acids: CASRPGQYGYTF. CDR3 nucleotide sequence: TGTGCCAGCAGACCTGGACAGTATGGCTACACCTTC.

The CDR3 is CASSLGEGLPYNEQFF. Written as DNA, the CDR3 is TGTGCCAGCAGCTTAGGTGAGGGTCTTCCTTACAATGAGCAGTTCTTC. The chain combines TRBV7-2 with TRBJ2-1; TRBD2 is a possible D gene (5 bases). CDR3 length: 16 amino acids. Germline CDR1 is SGHTA and CDR2 is FQGNSA. V was trimmed by 1 base and J by 4 bases, leaving 14 bases between them.

This rearrangement joins TRBV6-5 to TRBJ1-2; no firm D call. Trimming took 0 bases from V and 0 from J, leaving 11 bases between them. This CDR3 has 16 amino acids. CDR1 MNHEY and CDR2 SVGAGI come from the germline V gene. In DNA form, the CDR3 reads TGTGCCAGCAGTTACTCCTTGGCAGGTCCTAACTATGGCTACACCTTC. It encodes CASSYSLAGPNYGYTF.

The chain recombines TRBV20-1 with TRBJ2-7; TRBD2 might be the D (6 bases). Germline V gives CDR1 DFQATT, CDR2 SNEGSKA (reference sequence). The V and J ends lost 6 bases and 8 bases respectively, with 14 bases between them. This CDR3 is built from 11 residues. CDR3 bases: TGCAGTGCCTTCCCGGGGGAACAGCAGTACTTC. This encodes CSAFPGEQQYF.

The chain is built from TRBV4-3 and TRBJ2-5; no firm D call. The CDR3 is made up of 13 amino acids. In germline, CDR1 is LGHNA, CDR2 YSLEER. V shed 0 bases and J shed 3 bases, with 5 bases lying between them. Here the CDR3 DNA reads TGCGCCAGCAGCCAAGATCTGGAAGAGACCCAGTACTTC. It translates to CASSQDLEETQYF.

The genes are TRBV5-8 and TRBJ1-1, with D perhaps matching TRBD1 (5 bases). Germline CDR1 is SGHTS and CDR2 is YDEGEE. The CDR3 covers 12 residues. Trimming removed 5 bases from V and 11 bases from J, with 16 bases in between. In DNA, the CDR3 is TGTGCCAGCAGGGCGGGAGCAGGGCCGGCTTTCTTT. Its protein is CASRAGAGPAFF.

V and J are TRBV5-5 and TRBJ1-3; 10 nucleotides line up with TRBD1. There are 15 residues in the CDR3. Germline values: CDR1 SGHKS, CDR2 YYEKEE (reference sequence). V lost 5 bases and J lost 4; bases outside the gene matches: 6. The CDR3 sequence is CASRLDRGQGNTIYF. CDR3 bases: TGTGCCAGCAGACTTGACAGGGGGCAAGGAAACACCATATATTTT.

The chain joins TRBV30 to TRBJ2-3, with D unresolved. The CDR3 runs 13 residues. Trimming stripped 2 bases from V and 1 base from J, with 7 bases between. Per germline, CDR1 GTSNPN and CDR2 SVGIG (reference sequence). CDR3 amino acids: CAWSLAGTDTQYF. The CDR3 coding sequence is TGTGCCTGGAGTTTGGCCGGCACAGATACGCAGTATTTT.